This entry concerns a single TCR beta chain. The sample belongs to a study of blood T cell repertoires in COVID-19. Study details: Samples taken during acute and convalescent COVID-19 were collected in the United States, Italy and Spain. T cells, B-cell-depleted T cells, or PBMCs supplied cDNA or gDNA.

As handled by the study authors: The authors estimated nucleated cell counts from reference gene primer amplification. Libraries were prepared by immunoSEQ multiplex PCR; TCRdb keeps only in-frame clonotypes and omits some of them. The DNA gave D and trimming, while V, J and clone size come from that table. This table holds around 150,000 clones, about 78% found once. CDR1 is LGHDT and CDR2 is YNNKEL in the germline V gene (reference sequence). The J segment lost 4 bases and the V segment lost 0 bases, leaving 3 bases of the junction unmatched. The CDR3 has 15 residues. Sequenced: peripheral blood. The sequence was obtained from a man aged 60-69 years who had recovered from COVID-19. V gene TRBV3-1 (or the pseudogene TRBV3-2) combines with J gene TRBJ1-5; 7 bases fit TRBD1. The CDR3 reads CASSQDGQANQPQHF. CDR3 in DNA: TGTGCCAGCAGCCAAGACGGACAGGCGAATCAGCCCCAGCATTTT.